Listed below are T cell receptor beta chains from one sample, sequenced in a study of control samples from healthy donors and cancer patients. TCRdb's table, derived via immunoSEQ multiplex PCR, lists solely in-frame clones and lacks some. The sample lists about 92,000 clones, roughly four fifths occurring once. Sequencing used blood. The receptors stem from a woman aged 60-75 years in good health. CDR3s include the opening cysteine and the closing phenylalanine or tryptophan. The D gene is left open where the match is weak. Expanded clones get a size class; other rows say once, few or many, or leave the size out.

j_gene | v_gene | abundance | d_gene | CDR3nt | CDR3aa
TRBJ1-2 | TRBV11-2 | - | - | TGTGCCAGCAGCTTATTAACGGGGAACTATGGCTACACCTTC | CASSLLTGNYGYTF
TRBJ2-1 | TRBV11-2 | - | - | TGTGCCAGCAGCTTACTAGCGTCCTACAATGAGCAGTTCTTC | CASSLLASYNEQFF
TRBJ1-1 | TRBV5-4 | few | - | TGTGCCAGCAGCTCGAGGGACAAGAACACTGAAGCTTTCTTT | CASSSRDKNTEAFF
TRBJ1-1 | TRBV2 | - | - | TGTGCCAGCAGTGAATTCCGTCCCGGGACTGAAGCTTTCTTT | CASSEFRPGTEAFF
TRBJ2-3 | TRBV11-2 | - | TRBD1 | TGTGCCAGCAGCTCTCACAGGGGACGCACAGATACGCAGTATTTT | CASSSHRGRTDTQYF
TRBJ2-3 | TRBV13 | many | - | TGTGCCAGCAGCCAGACCCCAGGGGCCTTGGATAGCACAGATACGCAGTATTTT | CASSQTPGALDSTDTQYF
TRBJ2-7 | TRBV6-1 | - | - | TGTGCCAGCAGTGACCCCCAGCGGGCCGCCTACGAGCAGTACTTC | CASSDPQRAAYEQYF
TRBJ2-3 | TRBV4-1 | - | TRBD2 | TGCGCCAGCAGTCGGGACTATAGCACAGATACGCAGTATTTT | CASSRDYSTDTQYF
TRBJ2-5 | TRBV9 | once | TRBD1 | TGTGCCAGCAGCGTAGGGACACAGGGGGGAGAGACCCAGTACTTC | CASSVGTQGGETQYF
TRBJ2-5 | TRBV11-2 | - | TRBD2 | TGTGCCAGCAGCTTATCTTCCAGCGGGGGGGTTGCCCAGTACTTC | CASSLSSSGGVAQYF
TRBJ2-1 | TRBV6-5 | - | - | TGTGCCAGCAGATTCTACGGGACCTACAATGAGCAGTTCTTC | CASRFYGTYNEQFF